A selection of T cell receptor beta chains follows, all from one sample in a study of cytomegalovirus exposure and HLA in healthy donors. This table comes from immunoSEQ multiplex PCR, and its TCRdb copy is limited to in-frame clones, with some not included. The sample yields roughly 56,000 clones, 90% to 95% seen once. Sequenced sample: PBMCs. These receptors were collected from a woman in her 30s in good health and CMV-seronegative. Both conserved end residues are part of each CDR3. A D gene is named only where the DNA matches it firmly.

j_gene: TRBJ2-3; v_gene: TRBV29-1; d_gene: NA; CDR3aa: CSVDMGAHTDTQYF; CDR3nt: TGCAGCGTTGATATGGGAGCGCACACAGATACGCAGTATTTT
j_gene: TRBJ2-7; v_gene: TRBV28; d_gene: TRBD1; CDR3aa: CASSLAGGSYEQYF; CDR3nt: TGTGCCAGCAGTTTAGCAGGGGGCTCCTACGAGCAGTACTTC
j_gene: TRBJ2-5; v_gene: TRBV4-3; d_gene: TRBD1; CDR3aa: CASSATGRETQYF; CDR3nt: TGCGCCAGCAGCGCGACAGGGCGGGAGACCCAGTACTTC
j_gene: TRBJ1-1; v_gene: TRBV30; d_gene: NA; CDR3aa: CAWSRGPGKAFF; CDR3nt: TGTGCCTGGAGTCGAGGCCCCGGGAAAGCTTTCTTT
j_gene: TRBJ2-7; v_gene: TRBV6-6; d_gene: TRBD1; CDR3aa: CASSGDSKYEQYF; CDR3nt: TGTGCCAGCAGTGGGGACAGCAAATACGAGCAGTACTTC
j_gene: TRBJ2-1; v_gene: TRBV5-1; d_gene: TRBD2; CDR3aa: CASSLWFLGGGSYNEQFF; CDR3nt: TGCGCCAGCAGCTTATGGTTTTTGGGGGGGGGCTCCTACAATGAGCAGTTCTTC
j_gene: TRBJ2-5; v_gene: TRBV5-4; d_gene: TRBD2; CDR3aa: CASSPGLVGTLETQYF; CDR3nt: TGTGCCAGCAGCCCGGGACTAGTGGGAACCTTAGAGACCCAGTACTTC
j_gene: TRBJ1-2; v_gene: TRBV18; d_gene: TRBD1; CDR3aa: CASSPGGQVYGYTF; CDR3nt: TGTGCCAGCTCACCAGGAGGACAGGTCTATGGCTACACCTTC
j_gene: TRBJ2-7; v_gene: TRBV18; d_gene: NA; CDR3aa: CASSPSSYEQYF; CDR3nt: TGTGCCAGCTCCCCGAGCTCCTACGAGCAGTACTTC
j_gene: TRBJ1-1; v_gene: TRBV6-5; d_gene: TRBD1; CDR3aa: CASSFSGQGVAFF; CDR3nt: TGTGCCAGCAGTTTCTCCGGACAGGGTGTAGCTTTCTTT
j_gene: TRBJ1-5; v_gene: TRBV15; d_gene: TRBD1; CDR3aa: CATSRGGEDQPQHF; CDR3nt: TGTGCCACCAGCCGAGGGGGCGAGGATCAGCCCCAGCATTTT
j_gene: TRBJ1-2; v_gene: TRBV13; d_gene: NA; CDR3aa: CASSSRVAGSRDGYTF; CDR3nt: TGTGCCAGCAGCTCACGAGTCGCGGGGAGCCGGGATGGCTACACCTTC
j_gene: TRBJ2-1; v_gene: TRBV15; d_gene: TRBD2; CDR3aa: CATSSGTSGNNEQFF; CDR3nt: TGTGCCACCAGCAGTGGGACTAGCGGGAACAATGAGCAGTTCTTC
j_gene: TRBJ2-1; v_gene: TRBV9; d_gene: NA; CDR3aa: CASSSRRIAQNEQFF; CDR3nt: TGTGCCAGCAGCTCCCGTAGAATAGCGCAGAATGAGCAGTTCTTC
j_gene: TRBJ1-1; v_gene: TRBV11-3; d_gene: NA; CDR3aa: CASSLRGTEAFF; CDR3nt: TGTGCCAGCAGCTTAAGGGGCACTGAAGCTTTCTTT
j_gene: TRBJ1-1; v_gene: TRBV10-3; d_gene: NA; CDR3aa: CATGGNTEAFF; CDR3nt: TGTGCCACCGGGGGGAACACTGAAGCTTTCTTT
j_gene: TRBJ2-5; v_gene: TRBV19; d_gene: NA; CDR3aa: CASSIGADSGRETQYF; CDR3nt: TGTGCCAGTAGTATTGGAGCGGACAGCGGACGAGAGACCCAGTACTTC
j_gene: TRBJ2-2; v_gene: TRBV5-6; d_gene: NA; CDR3aa: CASSLLRGYTGELFF; CDR3nt: TGTGCCAGCAGCCTTTTAAGGGGGTACACCGGGGAGCTGTTTTTT